Following are 28 T cell receptor beta chains from one sample sequenced in a study of blood T cell repertoires in COVID-19. The table came from immunoSEQ multiplex PCR; TCRdb's copy has only in-frame clones and leaves some out. Here the sample spans 90,000 to 120,000 clones, 80% to 95% being singletons. Sequenced sample: peripheral blood. The receptors come from a man between 65 and 85 years old with acute or convalescent COVID-19.

The J gene is TRBJ2-2, the V gene TRBV28, with 8 bases that match TRBD2. Trimming at V came to 5 bases and at J to 7 bases, leaving 12 bases not matched to a gene. The CDR3 is 16 residues long. Per germline, CDR1 MDHEN and CDR2 SYDVKM. The CDR3 spells CASSDPGLGWVGELFF. CDR3 DNA sequence: TGTGCCAGCAGTGACCCGGGACTAGGGTGGGTCGGGGAGCTGTTTTTT. Looking up the rest from reference TRBV28 and TRBJ2-2 gives the full variable domain: DVKVTQSSRYLVKRTGEKVFLECVQDMDHENMFWYRQDPGLGLRLIYFSYDVKMKEKGDIPEGYSVSREKKERFSLILESASTNQTSMYLCASSDPGLGWVGELFFGEGSRLTVL.

The chain links TRBV13 to TRBJ2-1; 14 nucleotides align to TRBD2. Germline loops: CDR1 PRHDT, CDR2 FYEKMQ (reference sequence). Trimming took 1 base from V and 7 from J; bases not matched to a gene: 6. The CDR3 extends over 17 amino acids. The CDR3 nucleotides read TGTGCCAGCAGCTTAGAGGGACTAGCGGGGGTGGGGAATGAGCAGTTCTTC. Encoded protein: CASSLEGLAGVGNEQFF.

The CDR3 nucleotides read TGTGCCAGCAGTACCCCCGGACGGGGTGGAGATACGCAGTATTTT. Its translation is CASSTPGRGGDTQYF. The V and J genes are TRBV27 and TRBJ2-3; perhaps TRBD2 as D (5 bases). CDR1 and CDR2 from the germline V gene are MNHEY and SMNVEV (reference sequence). CDR3 length: 15 amino acids. Trimming stripped 5 bases from V and 5 bases from J, with 17 bases between.

CDR3: CASSLGLGRVREQYF. In DNA, the CDR3 is TGTGCCAGCAGCTTGGGACTAGGAAGGGTACGCGAGCAGTACTTC. The V gene is TRBV7-2, the J gene TRBJ2-7; TRBD2 aligns across 8 bases. V shed 3 bases, J shed 6 bases, and the junction held 10 bases outside the gene matches. There are 15 residues in the CDR3. CDR1 and CDR2 from the germline V gene are SGHTA and FQGNSA.

This sequence joins TRBV30 and TRBJ1-5; D remains unclear. CDR1 and CDR2 (germline): GTSNPN, SVGIG (reference sequence). V was cut by 3 bases and J by 4 bases, with 13 bases left in between. The CDR3 sequence is 14 residues long. The DNA for the CDR3 is TGTGCCTGGAGGGCCTCCGGAGGGAATCAGCCCCAGCATTTT. Encoded protein: CAWRASGGNQPQHF.

J is TRBJ1-6 and V is TRBV27, with TRBD1 as a possible D gene (6 bases). Germline-derived CDR1 and CDR2 are MNHEY and SMNVEV (reference sequence). V was clipped by 6 bases and J by 0 bases, with 12 bases between them. The CDR3 totals 16 residues. CDR3 protein: CASRRTVSSYNSPLHF. CDR3 nucleotide sequence: TGTGCCAGCAGGAGGACAGTTAGCTCCTATAATTCACCCCTCCACTTT.

The chain couples TRBV5-6 to TRBJ1-1; unclear D gene. Germline CDR1 and CDR2: SGHDT and YYEEEE. This CDR3 has 13 amino acids. V lost 2 bases to trimming and J lost 2 bases, with 7 bases between them. The CDR3 coding sequence is TGTGCCAGCAGCTTTGGGCCCAACACTGAAGCTTTCTTT. It encodes CASSFGPNTEAFF.

This clone was seen a handful of times. As DNA, the CDR3 is TGTGCCAGCTCAGCGGGACAGGGAACAAGCTCCTACGAGCAGTACTTC. This codes for CASSAGQGTSSYEQYF. The genes are TRBV18 and TRBJ2-7; 9 bases agree with TRBD1. V lost 5 bases to trimming and J lost 0 bases; unmatched junction nucleotides: 8. Germline V lookup: CDR1 KGHSH, CDR2 LQKENI. This CDR3 is built from 16 residues.

The rearrangement links TRBV2 to TRBJ2-5, with 7 bases identical to TRBD1. The CDR3 consists of 12 residues. Per germline, CDR1 SNHLY and CDR2 FYNNEI. V dropped 5 bases and J dropped 4; count of bases not matched to a gene: 1. CDR3 nucleotide sequence: TGTGCCAGCAGTAACAGGGGAGAGACCCAGTACTTC. It yields the protein CASSNRGETQYF.

The chain combines TRBV7-2 with TRBJ1-5; 8 bases are shared with TRBD1. Germline CDR1 is SGHTA and CDR2 is FQGNSA. CDR3 length: 15 amino acids. Trimming at V came to 5 bases and at J to 6 bases, leaving 9 bases not matched to a gene. The CDR3 region is CASSPETGGRQPQHF. CDR3 DNA: TGTGCCAGCAGCCCAGAAACAGGGGGGCGTCAGCCCCAGCATTTT.

This rearrangement joins TRBV27 to TRBJ2-3; tentatively, D is TRBD2 (6 bases). The CDR3 consists of 15 residues. V was clipped by 3 bases and J by 1 base, with 11 bases between them. The germline V gene encodes CDR1 MNHEY and CDR2 SMNVEV (reference sequence). The CDR3 reads CASSLGGVGTDTQYF. Written as DNA, the CDR3 is TGTGCCAGCAGTTTGGGGGGAGTCGGCACAGATACGCAGTATTTT.

This chain uses TRBV10-3 with TRBJ1-3; D uncertain. Looked up from germline, CDR1 is ENHRY and CDR2 is SYGVKD. The CDR3 is made up of 12 amino acids. V lost 4 bases and J 3 bases, leaving 4 bases between the germline ends. The CDR3 nucleotides read TGTGCCATCAGTGCCTTTGGAAACACCATATATTTT. It encodes CAISAFGNTIYF.

This clone is a singleton in its sample. This rearrangement joins TRBV4-3 to TRBJ2-2; D remains ambiguous. Trimming removed 3 bases at V and 4 bases at J, with 12 bases between. Per germline, CDR1 LGHNA and CDR2 YSLEER. The CDR3 sequence is 15 residues long. The CDR3 protein is CASSQGLTFTGELFF. DNA of the CDR3: TGCGCCAGCAGCCAGGGCCTTACTTTCACCGGGGAGCTGTTTTTT.

The chain employs TRBV9 and TRBJ2-3; D is unclear. Germline values: CDR1 SGDLS, CDR2 YYNGEE. Trimming pared 3 bases from V and 1 base from J, leaving 3 bases between. The CDR3 sequence is 12 residues long. CDR3 protein: CASSGGTDTQYF. The CDR3 DNA reads TGTGCCAGCAGCGGAGGCACAGATACGCAGTATTTT.

This chain connects TRBV11-2 to TRBJ2-4; 10 bases match TRBD2. Unmatched junction bases numbered 7, after V lost 5 bases and J lost 0 bases. Germline V gene sequence: CDR1 SGHAT, CDR2 FQNNGV. The CDR3 spans 17 residues. CDR3 sequence (DNA): TGTGCCAGCAGCAAAGGGACTAGCGAAGGAGCCAAAAACATTCAGTACTTC. This encodes CASSKGTSEGAKNIQYF.

The chain has TRBV7-8 and TRBJ1-6; 9 nucleotides match TRBD1. The ends lost 5 bases at V and 8 bases at J; junction bases unmatched: 7. From germline, CDR1 is SGHVS and CDR2 FQNEAQ. The CDR3 contains 15 residues. Here the CDR3 reads CASSLGQGGDSPLHF. The CDR3 nucleotides read TGTGCCAGCAGCCTGGGACAGGGTGGTGATTCACCCCTCCACTTT.

The V and J genes are TRBV5-6 and TRBJ2-7, with TRBD1 as a possible D gene (5 bases). V lost 4 bases to trimming and J lost 1 base, with 12 bases between them. The CDR3 runs to 14 residues. Germline CDR1 is SGHDT and CDR2 is YYEEEE. The CDR3 DNA reads as TGTGCCAGCAGCGAAAGGGGCCTTTCCTACGAGCAGTACTTC. Residues: CASSERGLSYEQYF.

The CDR3 sequence is CASSESGLAGVGEQFF. The DNA of the CDR3 is TGTGCCAGCAGCGAGTCGGGACTAGCGGGGGTGGGTGAGCAGTTCTTC. The gene calls are TRBV9 and TRBJ2-1; 14 bases fit TRBD2. From germline, CDR1 is SGDLS and CDR2 YYNGEE. This CDR3 has 16 residues. V dropped 3 bases and J dropped 9; count of bases not matched to a gene: 8. The whole variable domain, remainder taken from reference TRBV9 and TRBJ2-1, is DSGVTQTPKHLITATGQRVTLRCSPRSGDLSVYWYQQSLDQGLQFLIQYYNGEERAKGNILERFSAQQFPDLHSELNLSSLELGDSALYFCASSESGLAGVGEQFFGPGTRLTVL.

The CDR3 DNA reads as TGTGCCGGGAGGGGGTTGTATGGCTACACCTTC. Its translation: CAGRGLYGYTF. The chain links TRBV28 to TRBJ1-2, with D tentatively TRBD1 (6 bases). The CDR3 has 11 residues. CDR1 and CDR2 from the germline V gene are MDHEN and SYDVKM. V was clipped by 11 bases and J by 5 bases, with 12 bases between them.

This chain links TRBV11-3 with TRBJ1-3; D gene unclear. CDR1 is SGHNT and CDR2 is YENEEA in the germline V gene. The germline V and J ends were trimmed by 5 bases and 3 bases, with 8 bases remaining between them. The CDR3 loop spans 13 amino acids. The CDR3 protein is CASSRGDGNTIYF. CDR3 nucleotide sequence: TGTGCCAGCAGCCGAGGAGATGGAAACACCATATATTTT.

The gene calls are TRBV3-1 (or the pseudogene TRBV3-2) and TRBJ2-1; 9 positions match TRBD1. Trimming at V came to 1 base and at J to 3 bases, leaving 1 base not matched to a gene. Germline V gene data show CDR1 as LGHDT and CDR2 as YNNKEL (reference sequence). This CDR3 comprises 15 residues. The CDR3 coding sequence is TGTGCCAGCAGCCAAGGACAGGGGGTCTACAATGAGCAGTTCTTC. This gives the protein CASSQGQGVYNEQFF.

About this clone: The sample carries other DNA sequences with the same CDR3. The gene calls are TRBV19 and TRBJ2-3; 9 nucleotides match TRBD2. This CDR3 contains 13 residues. Per the germline V gene, CDR1 is LNHDA and CDR2 is SQIVND (reference sequence). V lost 3 bases, J lost 6 bases, and 1 base stayed unmatched. The CDR3 coding sequence is TGTGCCAGTAGTATCGGACTAGCGGATACGCAGTATTTT. Its translation: CASSIGLADTQYF.

The J gene is TRBJ1-1, the V gene TRBV27; weak D call: TRBD1 (5 bases). CDR1 is MNHEY and CDR2 is SMNVEV in the germline V gene (reference sequence). The CDR3 is 13 amino acids. Trimming shortened V by 5 bases and J by 8 bases, and 15 bases separated the two germline ends. CDR3 residues: CASSQDIRTEAFF. For the CDR3, the DNA is TGTGCCAGCAGTCAGGACATTCGCACCGAAGCTTTCTTT.

This chain uses TRBV11-2 with TRBJ1-1; TRBD1 agrees at 7 bases. The junction had 4 bases not matched to a gene; V was cut back by 5 bases and J by 10 bases. The length of the CDR3 is 11 residues. Germline V gene data show CDR1 as SGHAT and CDR2 as FQNNGV. CDR3 sequence reads: CASSLTGIAFF. For the CDR3, the DNA is TGTGCCAGCAGCCTGACAGGGATAGCTTTCTTT.

The DNA for the CDR3 is TGTGCCACCAGTGATCCGGGACAGGGCGACAATGAGCAGTTCTTC. Translation gives CATSDPGQGDNEQFF. The V call is TRBV24-1, the J call TRBJ2-1; 9 nucleotides align to TRBD1. Germline values: CDR1 KGHDR, CDR2 SFDVKD. The CDR3 sequence is 15 residues long. The trim removed 3 bases at V and 5 bases at J, leaving 4 bases unmatched.

The V call is TRBV18, the J call TRBJ2-7, with 8 bases lining up with TRBD2. This CDR3 is 15 amino acids long. Germline V CDR1 and CDR2: KGHSH, LQKENI. Trimming at V came to 0 bases and at J to 0 bases, leaving 1 base not matched to a gene. DNA of the CDR3: TGTGCCAGCTCACCACCCAGCGGGAGCTCCTACGAGCAGTACTTC. Its protein is CASSPPSGSSYEQYF.

The chain has TRBV30 and TRBJ1-1; D gene uncertain. Trimming removed 3 bases at V and 1 base at J, with 9 bases between. This CDR3 is 13 amino acids long. The V gene's germline CDR1 is GTSNPN and CDR2 SVGIG (reference sequence). CDR3 coding DNA: TGTGCCTGGAGGGATCAGGCGAACACTGAAGCTTTCTTT. It codes for CAWRDQANTEAFF.

The rearrangement joins TRBV4-1 to TRBJ1-6, with 7 bases lining up with TRBD1. V lost 3 bases, J lost 8 bases, and 7 bases stayed unmatched. The CDR3 has 15 residues. Germline CDR1 MGHRA, CDR2 YSYEKL. The DNA of the CDR3 is TGCGCCAGCAGCCATCCGACAGGGAGTGATTCACCCCTCCACTTT. Translating it yields CASSHPTGSDSPLHF.